These T cell receptor beta chains were read from a single sample in a study of T cells in tumors after PD-1 blockade. Some clones are missing from TCRdb's copy, which holds only in-frame ones; the method was immunoSEQ multiplex PCR. The sample holds 60,000 to 65,000 clones, less than 85% seen once. The sample was PBMCs, taken after anti-PD-1 treatment. The source of these receptors is a human donor with basal cell carcinoma. The CDR3 runs from the conserved cysteine through the conserved F or W.

V gene	CDR3 protein
TRBV5-1	CASSAARDINEKLFF
TRBV21-1	CASSFDRGAVF
TRBV29-1	CSVEDRSGGATDTQYF
TRBV12-3/TRBV12-4	CASSFEGTDGYTF
TRBV2	CAREVSGNTIYF
TRBV30	CAYDKRSPQIF
TRBV5-1	CASSQDRGKAYNEQFF
TRBV5-6	CASSYLQEGLKTQYF
TRBV5-1	CASSLKAALNEKLFF
TRBV6-6	CASVRFEDTEAFF
TRBV5-1	CASSPLQGAYEQYF
TRBV7-9	CASSLERGPSVGELFF
TRBV3-1/TRBV3-2	CASSQGQGTYEQYF
TRBV30	CAWRRTGGGGANIQYF
TRBV29-1	CSVEGREWETQYF
TRBV7-9	CASSLVLNTGELFF